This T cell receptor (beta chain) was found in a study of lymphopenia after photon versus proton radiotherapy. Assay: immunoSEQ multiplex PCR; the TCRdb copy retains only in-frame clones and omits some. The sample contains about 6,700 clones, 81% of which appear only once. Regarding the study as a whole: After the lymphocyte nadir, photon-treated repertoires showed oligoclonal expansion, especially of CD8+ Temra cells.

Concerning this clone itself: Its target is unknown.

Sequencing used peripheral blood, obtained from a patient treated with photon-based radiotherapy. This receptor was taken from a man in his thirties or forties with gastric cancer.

CDR3 DNA sequence: TGTGCCAGCAGCTTAGTAGGCGGGGGGCTGTCTGGAAACACCATATATTTT. This gives the protein CASSLVGGGLSGNTIYF. This chain joins TRBV7-2 and TRBJ1-3; weak D call: TRBD1 (6 bases). Deletions cut 1 base from V and 1 base from J, with 14 bases between. CDR3 length equals 17 residues. CDR1 is SGHTA, CDR2 FQGNSA, per germline.